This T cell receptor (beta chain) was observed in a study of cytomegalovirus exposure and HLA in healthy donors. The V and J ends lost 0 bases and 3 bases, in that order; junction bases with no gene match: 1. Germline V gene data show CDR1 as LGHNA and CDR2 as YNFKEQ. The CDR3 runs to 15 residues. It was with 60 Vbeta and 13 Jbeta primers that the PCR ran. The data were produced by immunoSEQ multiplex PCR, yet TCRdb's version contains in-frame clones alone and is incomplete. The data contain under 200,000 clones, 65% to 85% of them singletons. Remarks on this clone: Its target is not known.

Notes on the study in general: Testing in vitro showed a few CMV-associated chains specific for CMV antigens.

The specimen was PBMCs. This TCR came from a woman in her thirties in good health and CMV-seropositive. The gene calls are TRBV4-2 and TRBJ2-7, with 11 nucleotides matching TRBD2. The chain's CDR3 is CASSQETSGGYEQYF. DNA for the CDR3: TGTGCCAGCAGCCAAGAAACTAGCGGGGGCTACGAGCAGTACTTC.